What follows are 9 T cell receptor beta chains derived from one specimen sequenced in a study of identical twins. TCRdb ran MiXCR on the 5' RACE reads and lists one entry per CDR3 protein. Found here are more than 1.5 million distinct CDR3 sequences, 25% to 35% of them singletons; the top ten hold approximately 0.25%. Specimen: cord blood. The receptors come from a newborn girl in good health.

There are many counts of this clonotype. The chain links TRBV7-9 to TRBJ1-2; possible D gene TRBD1, 5 bases. The CDR3 has 14 amino acids. Germline V lookup: CDR1 SEHNR, CDR2 FQNEAQ (reference sequence). Trimming took off 3 bases at V and 1 base at J, with 9 bases between the two ends. CDR3 sequence: CASSLGRINYGYTF. Written as DNA, the CDR3 is TGTGCCAGCAGCTTGGGACGGATTAACTATGGCTACACCTTC.

This sequence joins TRBV2 and TRBJ2-7; 7 nucleotides agree with TRBD1. The germline V gene has CDR1 SNHLY and CDR2 FYNNEI. V was pared by 4 bases and J by 2 bases, with 2 bases of the junction left unmatched. The CDR3 contains 13 residues. This CDR3 is CASSVQGPYEQYF. The CDR3 DNA reads TGTGCCAGCAGTGTACAGGGGCCCTACGAGCAGTACTTC.

This clonotype has just one count. J is TRBJ1-4 and V is TRBV25-1; unclear D gene. Germline V gene sequence: CDR1 MGHDK, CDR2 SYGVNS. Trimming stripped 8 bases from V and 8 bases from J, with 27 bases between. This CDR3 has 17 amino acids. CDR3 protein: CASCFHYPQEGWEKLFF. In DNA, the CDR3 is TGTGCCAGCTGTTTCCACTACCCTCAAGAAGGGTGGGAAAAACTGTTTTTT.

The V gene is TRBV15, the J gene TRBJ2-7; 12 positions match TRBD2. Unmatched junction bases numbered 9, after V lost 2 bases and J lost 7 bases. The CDR3 has 16 residues. Germline CDR1 reads LNHNV; CDR2 reads YYDKDF (reference sequence). CDR3 in DNA: TGTGCCACCAGCAGATCTACTAGCGGGGGGTTCAATGAGCAGTACTTC. Encoded protein: CATSRSTSGGFNEQYF.

On this clonotype: Given a much more abundant clone one base away, this may be a read error. This sequence joins TRBV3-1 and TRBJ2-4; D is ambiguous. Gene TRBJ2-7 matches the end of the DNA better, so the J call may be wrong. CDR1 LGHDT and CDR2 YNNKEL come from the germline V gene (reference sequence). The CDR3 extends over 12 amino acids. This chain's CDR3 is CASSRDQYEQYF. In nucleotides, the CDR3 is TGTGCCAGCAGCCGAGACCAGTACGAGCAGTACTTC.

This clonotype was recorded many times. The chain has TRBV7-2 and TRBJ1-2; tentative D call: TRBD1 (6 bases). Per the germline V gene, CDR1 is SGHTA and CDR2 is FQGNSA. The length of the CDR3 is 15 residues. V was clipped by 6 bases and J by 0 bases, with 14 bases between them. The CDR3 here is CASSRMDSSNYGYTF. CDR3 DNA: TGTGCCAGCAGTCGAATGGACAGTTCTAACTATGGCTACACCTTC.

This chain connects TRBV25-1 to TRBJ2-7; 10 positions match TRBD2. CDR1 and CDR2 (germline): MGHDK, SYGVNS. V trimming: 7 bases; J trimming: 4 bases; junction bases outside the gene matches: 4. The CDR3 extends over 13 amino acids. The chain's CDR3 is CASNLAGAYEQYF. The CDR3 nucleotides read TGTGCCAGCAACCTAGCGGGGGCTTACGAGCAGTACTTC.

This sequence joins TRBV11-2 and TRBJ1-4; weak D call: TRBD1 (6 bases). CDR3 length: 16 residues. The germline gives CDR1 SGHAT, CDR2 FQNNGV. V was pared by 4 bases and J by 0 bases, with 12 bases between. This CDR3 is CASSSLRDTTNEKLFF. Here the CDR3 DNA reads TGTGCCAGCAGCTCGTTACGGGACACAACTAATGAAAAACTGTTTTTT.

This chain links TRBV7-9 with TRBJ2-7; 7 bases match TRBD2. TRBJ2-5 explains the end of the DNA better; the J call may be wrong. Germline V gene data show CDR1 as SEHNR and CDR2 as FQNEAQ (reference sequence). The CDR3 contains 17 residues. The DNA for the CDR3 is TGTGCCAGCAGCTTATATATGAGTTCCGGGGGGAAAGAGACCCAGTACTTC. It codes for CASSLYMSSGGKETQYF.